The source of this T cell receptor (beta chain) is a study of vaccination and CD4 T cells after COVID-19. Looking at the study overall: The post-vaccine samples came a median 72 days after dose two (range 14 to 241).

On this clonotype: Antigen: not known.

As for treatment: roughly ten-day PBMC culture with coronavirus spike peptide pools or control peptides (ViraFEST assay). Under the ViraFEST approach, antigen-specific T cells were expanded with peptide pools and TCRs subsequently sequenced. Before and after vaccination, nucleocapsid antibodies were negative, indicating that healthy vaccine recipients had no prior SARS-CoV-2 infection. Cultured CD4+ T cell DNA was sequenced using the Oncomine TCR Beta short-read assay. DNA came from CD4+ T cells after culture. MiXCR was run by TCRdb on the PCR reads, yielding one entry per CDR3 protein. This sample has some 26,000 distinct CDR3 sequences; less than 60% occur once, and the top ten carry about 30%. V shed 2 bases, J shed 6 bases, and the junction held 13 bases outside the gene matches. CDR3 length: 17 amino acids. The germline V gene has CDR1 WSHSY and CDR2 SAAADI.

This chain links TRBV10-2 with TRBJ1-2, with 9 bases matching TRBD1. This TCR was sampled from a human donor who received a COVID-19 vaccine. This sample comprised CD4+ T cells from blood, cultured in vitro, obtained before SARS-CoV-2 vaccination. The CDR3 coding sequence is TGCGCCAGCAGTGAGCCAACAGGGGGCTTCGGAGCGGATGGCTACACCTTC. The encoded protein is CASSEPTGGFGADGYTF.